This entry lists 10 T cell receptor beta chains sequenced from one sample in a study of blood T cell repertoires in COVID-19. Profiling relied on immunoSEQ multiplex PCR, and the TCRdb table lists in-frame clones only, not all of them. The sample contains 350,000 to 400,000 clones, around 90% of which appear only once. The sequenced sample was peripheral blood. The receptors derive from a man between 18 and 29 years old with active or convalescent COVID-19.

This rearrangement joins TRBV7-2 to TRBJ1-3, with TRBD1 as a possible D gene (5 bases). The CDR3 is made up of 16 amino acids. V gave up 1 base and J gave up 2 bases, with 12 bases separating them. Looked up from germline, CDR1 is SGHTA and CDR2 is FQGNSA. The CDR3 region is CASSLEGQSTGNTIYF. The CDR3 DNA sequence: TGTGCCAGCAGCTTAGAAGGACAATCTACTGGAAACACCATATATTTT.

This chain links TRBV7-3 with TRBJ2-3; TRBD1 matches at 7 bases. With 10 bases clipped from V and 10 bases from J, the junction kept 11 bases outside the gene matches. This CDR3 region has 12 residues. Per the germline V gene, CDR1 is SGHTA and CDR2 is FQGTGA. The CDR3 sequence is CATGVEGAAQYF. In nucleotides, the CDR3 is TGTGCCACCGGAGTTGAGGGGGCGGCGCAGTATTTT.

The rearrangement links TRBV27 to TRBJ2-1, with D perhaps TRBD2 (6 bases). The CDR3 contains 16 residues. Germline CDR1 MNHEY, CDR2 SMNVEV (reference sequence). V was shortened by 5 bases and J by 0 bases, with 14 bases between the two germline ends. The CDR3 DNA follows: TGTGCCAGCAGTGGAGGGCCTCCGAGCTCCTACAATGAGCAGTTCTTC. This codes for CASSGGPPSSYNEQFF.

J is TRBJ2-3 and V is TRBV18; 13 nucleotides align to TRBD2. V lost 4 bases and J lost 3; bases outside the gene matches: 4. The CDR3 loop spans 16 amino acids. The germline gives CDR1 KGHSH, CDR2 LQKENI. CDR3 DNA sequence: TGTGCCAGCTCACAGACTAGCGGGAGGATTACAGATACGCAGTATTTT. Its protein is CASSQTSGRITDTQYF.

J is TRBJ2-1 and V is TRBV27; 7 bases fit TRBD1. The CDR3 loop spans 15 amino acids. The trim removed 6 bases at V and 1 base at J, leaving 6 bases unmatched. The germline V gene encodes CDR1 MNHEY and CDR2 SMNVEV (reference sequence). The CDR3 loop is CASRPDRESYNEQFF. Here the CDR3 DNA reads TGTGCCAGCAGACCAGACAGGGAATCCTACAATGAGCAGTTCTTC.

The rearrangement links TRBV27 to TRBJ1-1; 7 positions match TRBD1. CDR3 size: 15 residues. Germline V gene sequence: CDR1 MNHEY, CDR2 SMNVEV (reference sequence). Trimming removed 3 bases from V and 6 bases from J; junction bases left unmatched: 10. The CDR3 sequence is CASSLWQGGIAEAFF. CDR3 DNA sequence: TGTGCCAGCAGTTTGTGGCAGGGGGGAATCGCTGAAGCTTTCTTT.

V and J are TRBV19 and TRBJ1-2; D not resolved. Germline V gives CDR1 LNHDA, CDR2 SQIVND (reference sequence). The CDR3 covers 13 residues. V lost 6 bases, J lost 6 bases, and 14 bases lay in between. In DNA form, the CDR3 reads TGTGCCAGTAGCACAGAACTCTATCATGGCTACACCTTC. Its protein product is CASSTELYHGYTF.

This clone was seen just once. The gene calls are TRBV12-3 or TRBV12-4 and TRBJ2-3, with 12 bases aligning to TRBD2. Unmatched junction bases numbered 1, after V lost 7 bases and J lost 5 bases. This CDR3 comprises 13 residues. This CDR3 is CASTGLAGDTQYF. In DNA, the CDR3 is TGTGCCAGCACGGGACTAGCGGGAGATACGCAGTATTTT.

The CDR3 DNA reads as TGTGCCAGCTCACCAGTCCGGGATCAGCCCCAGCATTTT. Its protein product is CASSPVRDQPQHF. The chain has TRBV18 and TRBJ1-5, with D unresolved. Germline CDR1 is KGHSH and CDR2 is LQKENI. This CDR3 region has 13 residues. With 2 bases removed from V and 5 bases from J, the gap between germline ends came to 7 bases. The full variable domain, completed using reference TRBV18 and TRBJ1-5, is NAGVMQNPRHLVRRRGQEARLRCSPMKGHSHVYWYRQLPEEGLKFMVYLQKENIIDESGMPKERFSAEFPKEGPSILRIQQVVRGDSAAYFCASSPVRDQPQHFGDGTRLSIL.

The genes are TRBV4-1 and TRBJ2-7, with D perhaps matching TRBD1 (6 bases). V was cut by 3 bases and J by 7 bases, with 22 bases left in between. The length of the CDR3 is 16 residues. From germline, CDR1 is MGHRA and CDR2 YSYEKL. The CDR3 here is CASSQTEQGLWGEQYF. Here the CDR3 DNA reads TGCGCCAGCAGCCAGACGGAACAGGGTCTCTGGGGTGAGCAGTACTTC.